These T cell receptor beta chains were read from a single sample in a study of cytomegalovirus exposure and HLA in healthy donors. Sequencing used immunoSEQ multiplex PCR; TCRdb keeps in-frame clones, though not all of them. Found here are 150,000 to 200,000 clones, roughly 80% of them singletons; the top ten hold around 2.3%. Sequenced material: PBMCs. The source of these receptors is a male donor in good health and CMV-seronegative. The CDR3 runs from the conserved cysteine through the conserved F or W. The order of the fields is CDR3 protein, CDR3 DNA, D gene, clone size, V gene, J gene. A D gene is named only where the DNA matches it firmly. Clone size is given for some rows only: seen once, a few or many times, or a class if the clone is expanded.

CDR3aa: CASSVGFDRGETQYF
CDR3nt: TGTGCCAGCAGCGTAGGGTTCGACAGGGGAGAGACCCAGTACTTC
d_gene: TRBD1
abundance: .
v_gene: TRBV9
j_gene: TRBJ2-5

CDR3aa: CASHQQGGGYEQYF
CDR3nt: TGTGCCAGCCACCAACAGGGGGGGGGCTACGAGCAGTACTTC
d_gene: .
abundance: .
v_gene: TRBV6-1
j_gene: TRBJ2-7

CDR3aa: CASSQIEQGDNEQFF
CDR3nt: TGCGCCAGCAGCCAAATCGAACAAGGAGACAATGAGCAGTTCTTC
d_gene: .
abundance: few
v_gene: TRBV4-3
j_gene: TRBJ2-1

CDR3aa: CASSVAPTGSYGYTF
CDR3nt: TGTGCCAGCAGCGTAGCTCCGACAGGGAGTTATGGCTACACCTTC
d_gene: TRBD1
abundance: .
v_gene: TRBV9
j_gene: TRBJ1-2

CDR3aa: CASSQTGQETQYF
CDR3nt: TGTGCCAGCAGCCAGACGGGGCAAGAGACCCAGTACTTC
d_gene: .
abundance: .
v_gene: TRBV11-2
j_gene: TRBJ2-5

CDR3aa: CASSIGEGAETQYF
CDR3nt: TGTGCCAGTAGTATAGGCGAGGGGGCGGAGACCCAGTACTTC
d_gene: TRBD1
abundance: .
v_gene: TRBV19
j_gene: TRBJ2-5

CDR3aa: CASSLGRQYSGNTIYF
CDR3nt: TGTGCCAGCAGTTTGGGCAGGCAATACTCTGGAAACACCATATATTTT
d_gene: .
abundance: .
v_gene: TRBV6-6
j_gene: TRBJ1-3

CDR3aa: CAWNMASGGAADTQYF
CDR3nt: TGTGCCTGGAATATGGCTAGCGGGGGGGCCGCAGATACGCAGTATTTT
d_gene: TRBD2
abundance: .
v_gene: TRBV30
j_gene: TRBJ2-3

CDR3aa: CASSPGQARETQYF
CDR3nt: TGCGCCAGCAGCCCGGGACAGGCCAGAGAGACCCAGTACTTC
d_gene: TRBD1
abundance: .
v_gene: TRBV5-1
j_gene: TRBJ2-5

CDR3aa: CASSRTAAVPVEAFF
CDR3nt: TGTGCCAGCAGCAGAACAGCGGCGGTTCCGGTTGAAGCTTTCTTT
d_gene: .
abundance: .
v_gene: TRBV9
j_gene: TRBJ1-1

CDR3aa: CAISVSGGDIDLVNYGYTF
CDR3nt: TGTGCCATCAGTGTGAGTGGTGGGGACATCGATCTCGTTAACTATGGCTACACCTTC
d_gene: .
abundance: .
v_gene: TRBV10-3
j_gene: TRBJ1-2

CDR3aa: CASTTSGETQYF
CDR3nt: TGTGCCAGCACCACTAGCGGAGAGACCCAGTACTTC
d_gene: TRBD2
abundance: .
v_gene: TRBV6-5
j_gene: TRBJ2-5

CDR3aa: CASSLSRGVREQFF
CDR3nt: TGTGCCAGCAGCTTGTCGCGGGGGGTTCGTGAGCAGTTCTTC
d_gene: TRBD2
abundance: once
v_gene: TRBV7-9
j_gene: TRBJ2-1

CDR3aa: CASSMSQGDTEAFF
CDR3nt: TGTGCCAGTAGTATGTCCCAGGGGGACACTGAAGCTTTCTTT
d_gene: TRBD1
abundance: .
v_gene: TRBV19
j_gene: TRBJ1-1

CDR3aa: CASSLGYGYTF
CDR3nt: TGTGCCAGCAGTCTAGGCTATGGCTACACCTTC
d_gene: .
abundance: once
v_gene: TRBV6-5
j_gene: TRBJ1-2

CDR3aa: CASSPWGGAEINEQFF
CDR3nt: TGTGCCAGTAGCCCCTGGGGCGGGGCCGAGATCAATGAGCAGTTCTTC
d_gene: .
abundance: .
v_gene: TRBV19
j_gene: TRBJ2-1

CDR3aa: CASSQDSSQNPVAQPQHF
CDR3nt: TGCGCCAGCAGCCAAGATTCATCACAGAACCCGGTCGCTCAGCCCCAGCATTTT
d_gene: .
abundance: .
v_gene: TRBV4-1
j_gene: TRBJ1-5

CDR3aa: CASSTGFWDRYNSPLHF
CDR3nt: TGCGCCAGCAGTACAGGGTTTTGGGATAGATATAATTCACCCCTCCACTTT
d_gene: .
abundance: .
v_gene: TRBV5-1
j_gene: TRBJ1-6

CDR3aa: CASSKAGARDTQYF
CDR3nt: TGCGCCAGCAGCAAAGCGGGGGCGAGGGATACGCAGTATTTT
d_gene: TRBD2
abundance: once
v_gene: TRBV5-1
j_gene: TRBJ2-3

CDR3aa: CASSPTGNSGNTIYF
CDR3nt: TGTGCCAGTAGTCCCACAGGCAACTCTGGAAACACCATATATTTT
d_gene: .
abundance: .
v_gene: TRBV19
j_gene: TRBJ1-3

CDR3aa: CASSLALGQGFYEQFF
CDR3nt: TGTGCCAGCAGCTTAGCGCTCGGACAGGGGTTTTATGAGCAGTTCTTC
d_gene: TRBD1
abundance: .
v_gene: TRBV7-8
j_gene: TRBJ2-1

CDR3aa: CSVALRGGTEAFF
CDR3nt: TGCAGCGTCGCACTCAGGGGTGGCACTGAAGCTTTCTTT
d_gene: .
abundance: .
v_gene: TRBV29-1
j_gene: TRBJ1-1

CDR3aa: CASSPSGRGATEAFF
CDR3nt: TGTGCCAGCTCACCTTCCGGGAGGGGGGCGACTGAAGCTTTCTTT
d_gene: .
abundance: .
v_gene: TRBV18
j_gene: TRBJ1-1

CDR3aa: CASSRRVDSPLHF
CDR3nt: TGCGCCAGCAGTCGGCGGGTTGATTCACCCCTCCACTTT
d_gene: .
abundance: .
v_gene: TRBV5-1
j_gene: TRBJ1-6

CDR3aa: CAWAPYSGPQHF
CDR3nt: TGTGCCTGGGCCCCCTATTCAGGGCCCCAGCATTTT
d_gene: .
abundance: .
v_gene: TRBV30
j_gene: TRBJ1-5

CDR3aa: CASSLMTGFGNTIYF
CDR3nt: TGTGCCAGCAGCTTGATGACAGGCTTTGGAAACACCATATATTTT
d_gene: .
abundance: .
v_gene: TRBV5-4
j_gene: TRBJ1-3

CDR3aa: CASSPAGIMNTEAFF
CDR3nt: TGTGCCAGCTCACCGGCAGGGATCATGAACACTGAAGCTTTCTTT
d_gene: .
abundance: .
v_gene: TRBV18
j_gene: TRBJ1-1

CDR3aa: CASSLVGVGYTF
CDR3nt: TGTGCCAGCAGTCTAGTCGGGGTAGGCTACACCTTC
d_gene: .
abundance: .
v_gene: TRBV6-1
j_gene: TRBJ1-2

CDR3aa: CASSLFALLGGIPGNTIYF
CDR3nt: TGTGCCAGCAGTTTATTTGCTTTATTGGGAGGGATACCTGGAAACACCATATATTTT
d_gene: .
abundance: .
v_gene: TRBV28
j_gene: TRBJ1-3

CDR3aa: CASSQVHGLSNQPQHF
CDR3nt: TGCGCCAGCAGCCAAGTGCATGGACTTAGCAATCAGCCCCAGCATTTT
d_gene: .
abundance: .
v_gene: TRBV4-1
j_gene: TRBJ1-5

CDR3aa: CASSFARGSYNEQFF
CDR3nt: TGCGCCAGCAGCTTCGCCCGGGGCTCCTACAATGAGCAGTTCTTC
d_gene: .
abundance: .
v_gene: TRBV5-1
j_gene: TRBJ2-1

CDR3aa: CAIGTGGADTEAFF
CDR3nt: TGTGCCATCGGCACAGGGGGCGCGGACACTGAAGCTTTCTTT
d_gene: TRBD1
abundance: .
v_gene: TRBV10-3
j_gene: TRBJ1-1

CDR3aa: CASSLFSGWGSREKLFF
CDR3nt: TGTGCCAGCAGTTTATTCTCGGGGTGGGGTTCCCGTGAAAAACTGTTTTTT
d_gene: .
abundance: .
v_gene: TRBV27
j_gene: TRBJ1-4

CDR3aa: CASSQEGQGVGQPQHF
CDR3nt: TGCGCCAGCAGCCAAGAAGGACAGGGGGTCGGCCAGCCCCAGCATTTT
d_gene: TRBD1
abundance: few
v_gene: TRBV4-1
j_gene: TRBJ1-5

CDR3aa: CASSQSPSGGVETQYF
CDR3nt: TGCGCCAGCAGCCAATCCCCTAGCGGGGGTGTTGAGACCCAGTACTTC
d_gene: TRBD2
abundance: .
v_gene: TRBV5-1
j_gene: TRBJ2-5

CDR3aa: CASSQRDRGRFTEAFF
CDR3nt: TGTGCCAGCTCGCAGAGGGACAGGGGTCGCTTCACTGAAGCTTTCTTT
d_gene: TRBD1
abundance: once
v_gene: TRBV18
j_gene: TRBJ1-1

CDR3aa: CASSREGRLDNEQFF
CDR3nt: TGTGCCAGCAGTCGGGAGGGCCGACTTGACAATGAGCAGTTCTTC
d_gene: TRBD2
abundance: .
v_gene: TRBV5-8
j_gene: TRBJ2-1

CDR3aa: CASSFGQGNNQPQHF
CDR3nt: TGTGCCAGCAGCTTCGGACAGGGGAATAATCAGCCCCAGCATTTT
d_gene: TRBD1
abundance: .
v_gene: TRBV5-4
j_gene: TRBJ1-5

CDR3aa: CASSLVSAGHTGELFF
CDR3nt: TGCGCCAGCAGCTTGGTATCGGCAGGGCACACCGGGGAGCTGTTTTTT
d_gene: .
abundance: .
v_gene: TRBV5-1
j_gene: TRBJ2-2

CDR3aa: CASSSSGLAGAEQYF
CDR3nt: TGTGCCAGCAGCTCTTCCGGACTAGCCGGGGCCGAGCAGTACTTC
d_gene: TRBD2
abundance: .
v_gene: TRBV7-9
j_gene: TRBJ2-7

CDR3aa: CASSLRLQGHLNQPQHF
CDR3nt: TGTGCCAGCAGTTTAAGACTACAGGGACACCTCAATCAGCCCCAGCATTTT
d_gene: .
abundance: .
v_gene: TRBV27
j_gene: TRBJ1-5

CDR3aa: CSSSGIPGQEGANAEAFF
CDR3nt: TGTTCCAGCAGCGGCATCCCCGGGCAAGAGGGGGCCAACGCTGAAGCTTTCTTT
d_gene: TRBD1
abundance: .
v_gene: TRBV7-9
j_gene: TRBJ1-1

CDR3aa: CASSVRAPGRVGGNQPQHF
CDR3nt: TGTGCCAGCAGTGTCCGGGCTCCGGGGAGGGTGGGCGGCAATCAGCCCCAGCATTTT
d_gene: .
abundance: once
v_gene: TRBV6-1
j_gene: TRBJ1-5

CDR3aa: CASSGGLAVYEQYF
CDR3nt: TGTGCCAGCAGTGGCGGACTAGCGGTCTACGAGCAGTACTTC
d_gene: TRBD2
abundance: few
v_gene: TRBV6-5
j_gene: TRBJ2-7

CDR3aa: CASSQDFQGSNTGELFF
CDR3nt: TGCGCCAGCAGCCAAGACTTCCAGGGCTCGAACACCGGGGAGCTGTTTTTT
d_gene: .
abundance: .
v_gene: TRBV4-3
j_gene: TRBJ2-2

CDR3aa: CASSLLGQGLNIQYF
CDR3nt: TGTGCCAGCAGCCTCCTTGGACAGGGGTTGAACATTCAGTACTTC
d_gene: TRBD1
abundance: .
v_gene: TRBV2
j_gene: TRBJ2-4

CDR3aa: CASSLDGYTF
CDR3nt: TGTGCCAGCAGCTTAGATGGCTACACCTTC
d_gene: .
abundance: .
v_gene: TRBV6-1
j_gene: TRBJ1-2

CDR3aa: CASSPRTDGELFF
CDR3nt: TGTGCCAGCAGCCCTCGGACAGACGGGGAGCTGTTTTTT
d_gene: .
abundance: .
v_gene: TRBV5-4
j_gene: TRBJ2-2

CDR3aa: CASRGRGNRDYGYTF
CDR3nt: TGTGCCAGCAGAGGGAGGGGAAACAGGGACTATGGCTACACCTTC
d_gene: .
abundance: few
v_gene: TRBV27
j_gene: TRBJ1-2

CDR3aa: CASSTDREDRNYGYTF
CDR3nt: TGTGCCAGTAGTACGGACAGGGAGGATAGGAACTATGGCTACACCTTC
d_gene: TRBD1
abundance: .
v_gene: TRBV19
j_gene: TRBJ1-2

CDR3aa: CASSRGSPGELFF
CDR3nt: TGTGCCAGCAGCCGGGGTAGTCCCGGGGAGCTGTTTTTT
d_gene: .
abundance: .
v_gene: TRBV7-9
j_gene: TRBJ2-2

CDR3aa: CASEDDIQETQYF
CDR3nt: TGTGCCAGCGAAGACGACATTCAAGAGACCCAGTACTTC
d_gene: .
abundance: .
v_gene: TRBV25-1
j_gene: TRBJ2-5

CDR3aa: CASSSGLGSSSGYTF
CDR3nt: TGTGCCAGCAGCTCCGGACTCGGGAGTTCGTCTGGCTACACCTTC
d_gene: .
abundance: .
v_gene: TRBV6-5
j_gene: TRBJ1-2

CDR3aa: CASSFFGGGVTDTQYF
CDR3nt: TGTGCCAGCAGCTTTTTTGGCGGGGGGGTCACAGATACGCAGTATTTT
d_gene: TRBD2
abundance: few
v_gene: TRBV11-2
j_gene: TRBJ2-3

CDR3aa: CASSLTGGSKGYTF
CDR3nt: TGCGCCAGCAGCTTAACAGGGGGTTCTAAGGGCTACACCTTC
d_gene: TRBD1
abundance: .
v_gene: TRBV5-1
j_gene: TRBJ1-2

CDR3aa: CAIRPGTGGTGEKLFF
CDR3nt: TGTGCCATCAGACCGGGGACAGGCGGGACAGGGGAAAAACTGTTTTTT
d_gene: TRBD1
abundance: .
v_gene: TRBV10-3
j_gene: TRBJ1-4

CDR3aa: CASSYSWQGSGYTF
CDR3nt: TGTGCCAGCAGTTACTCTTGGCAGGGTAGCGGCTACACCTTC
d_gene: .
abundance: .
v_gene: TRBV6-5
j_gene: TRBJ1-2

CDR3aa: CASRVSGGDGELFF
CDR3nt: TGTGCCAGCCGGGTGAGCGGGGGTGACGGGGAGCTGTTTTTT
d_gene: TRBD2
abundance: .
v_gene: TRBV6-1
j_gene: TRBJ2-2

CDR3aa: CAWGQGDNEKLFF
CDR3nt: TGTGCCTGGGGACAGGGGGATAATGAAAAACTGTTTTTT
d_gene: TRBD1
abundance: .
v_gene: TRBV30
j_gene: TRBJ1-4